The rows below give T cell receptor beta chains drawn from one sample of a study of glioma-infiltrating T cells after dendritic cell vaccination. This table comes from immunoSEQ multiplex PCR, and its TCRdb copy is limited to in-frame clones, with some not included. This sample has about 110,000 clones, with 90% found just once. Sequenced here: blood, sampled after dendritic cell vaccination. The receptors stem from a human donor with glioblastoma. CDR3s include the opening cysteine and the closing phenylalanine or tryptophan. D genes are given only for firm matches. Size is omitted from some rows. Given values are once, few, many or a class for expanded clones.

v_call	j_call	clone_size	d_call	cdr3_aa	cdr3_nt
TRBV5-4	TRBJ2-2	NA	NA	CASSLEPGLTGELFF	TGTGCCAGCAGCTTAGAGCCAGGGTTGACCGGGGAGCTGTTTTTT
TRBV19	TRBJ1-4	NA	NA	CASSPGGVGNEKLFF	TGTGCCAGTAGTCCCGGCGGGGTTGGTAATGAAAAACTGTTTTTT
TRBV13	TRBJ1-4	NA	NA	CASSFDSEKLFF	TGTGCCAGCAGCTTCGACAGTGAAAAACTGTTTTTT
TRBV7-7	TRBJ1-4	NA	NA	CASSLGGGEKLFF	TGTGCTAGCAGCCTGGGAGGGGGAGAAAAACTGTTTTTT
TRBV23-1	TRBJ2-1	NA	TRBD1	CAQEGADNEQFF	TGCGCACAAGAGGGGGCAGACAATGAGCAGTTCTTC
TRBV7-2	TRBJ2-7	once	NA	CASSLGWGGGEQYF	TGTGCCAGCAGCTTAGGATGGGGAGGGGGCGAGCAGTACTTC
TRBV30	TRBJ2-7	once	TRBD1	CAWTTGTGVEEQYF	TGTGCCTGGACAACCGGGACAGGGGTGGAGGAGCAGTACTTC
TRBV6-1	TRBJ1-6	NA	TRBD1	CASSPDRSPLHF	TGTGCCAGCAGTCCGGACAGGTCACCCCTCCACTTT
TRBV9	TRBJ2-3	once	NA	CASSVDWGRGTDTQYF	TGTGCCAGCAGCGTGGACTGGGGGCGAGGCACAGATACGCAGTATTTT
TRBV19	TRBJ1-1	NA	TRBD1	CASSVRQGSSPRAEAFF	TGTGCCAGTAGTGTTAGACAGGGATCGAGTCCAAGAGCTGAAGCTTTCTTT